The 9 T cell receptor beta chains below were found in one sample sequenced in a study of blood T cell repertoires in COVID-19. Assay: immunoSEQ multiplex PCR; the TCRdb copy retains only in-frame clones and omits some. The sample lists roughly 250,000 clones; about 83% were seen once. Sequences were obtained from peripheral blood. The receptors derive from a man between 45 and 60 years old with acute or convalescent COVID-19.

The CDR3 is CASARLTGDNQPQHF. The DNA of the CDR3 is TGTGCCAGTGCACGGCTGACAGGGGACAATCAGCCCCAGCATTTT. This chain joins TRBV19 and TRBJ1-5; 8 nucleotides align to TRBD1. V lost 8 bases, J lost 3 bases, and 9 bases stayed unmatched. The CDR3 covers 15 residues. Per the germline V gene, CDR1 is LNHDA and CDR2 is SQIVND (reference sequence). Complete variable domain (other parts from reference TRBV19 and TRBJ1-5): DGGITQSPKYLFRKEGQNVTLSCEQNLNHDAMYWYRQDPGQGLRLIYYSQIVNDFQKGDIAEGYSVSREKKESFPLTVTSAQKNPTAFYLCASARLTGDNQPQHFGDGTRLSIL.

The chain combines TRBV27 with TRBJ2-7; 9 nucleotides agree with TRBD1. The CDR3 is 16 amino acids. V lost 2 bases to trimming and J lost 3 bases; unmatched junction nucleotides: 8. Germline CDR1 reads MNHEY; CDR2 reads SMNVEV (reference sequence). For the CDR3, the DNA is TGTGCCAGCAGTTTAAAGACGACAGGGGGAAACTACGAGCAGTACTTC. Its protein product is CASSLKTTGGNYEQYF.

V is TRBV11-3 and J is TRBJ2-1, with TRBD2 matching 8 bases. The V and J ends lost 6 bases and 7 bases, in that order; junction bases with no gene match: 11. This CDR3 is 15 amino acids long. Germline-derived CDR1 and CDR2 are SGHNT and YENEEA. The CDR3 DNA is TGTGCCAGCAGTAGAGGGGTTGCGGGGGGAAATGAGCAGTTCTTC. Amino acid sequence: CASSRGVAGGNEQFF.

The rearrangement joins TRBV25-1 to TRBJ1-4; TRBD1 matches 7 bases. This CDR3 has 15 residues. V dropped 1 base and J dropped 5; count of bases not matched to a gene: 4. Germline V CDR1 and CDR2: MGHDK, SYGVNS. CDR3 DNA: TGTGCCAGCAGTGAATGGGGACAGAGGAATGAAAAACTGTTTTTT. Translation: CASSEWGQRNEKLFF.

This clone occurred once. The J gene is TRBJ2-7, the V gene TRBV7-9; maybe TRBD2 (5 bases). The V gene lost 5 bases and the J gene lost 2 bases, with 7 bases spanning the gap. Germline CDR1 and CDR2: SEHNR and FQNEAQ (reference sequence). CDR3 length equals 12 residues. The CDR3 region is CASSQAAYEQYF. In DNA form, the CDR3 reads TGTGCCAGCAGCCAAGCGGCCTACGAGCAGTACTTC.

Details on this clone: Other DNA sequences in the same sample also yield this CDR3. The chain recombines TRBV11-3 with TRBJ2-2; tentative D call: TRBD1 (5 bases). CDR1 and CDR2 from the germline V gene are SGHNT and YENEEA. This CDR3 comprises 15 residues. Trimming removed 1 base at V and 0 bases at J, with 6 bases between. CDR3 loop: CASSLGQTNTGELFF. In DNA, the CDR3 is TGTGCCAGCAGCTTAGGACAGACGAACACCGGGGAGCTGTTTTTT.

J is TRBJ2-1 and V is TRBV12-3 or TRBV12-4, with a possible D match to TRBD2 (6 bases). This CDR3 has 13 amino acids. V shed 5 bases and J shed 8 bases, with 13 bases lying between them. The CDR3 DNA follows: TGTGCCAGCAGTCCACTAGCAGATGATGAGCAGTTCTTC. It is translated as CASSPLADDEQFF.

The rearrangement links TRBV18 to TRBJ1-1, with D possibly being TRBD1 (6 bases). The CDR3 is 12 residues long. V was trimmed by 6 bases and J by 1 base, leaving 6 bases between them. Germline V gene sequence: CDR1 KGHSH, CDR2 LQKENI. The CDR3 DNA follows: TGTGCCAGCTCGACAGGGAACACTGAAGCTTTCTTT. It yields the protein CASSTGNTEAFF.

The chain employs TRBV28 and TRBJ2-7, with no clear D. Between the trimmed V and J ends, which lost 6 bases and 5 bases, there was a span of 14 bases. CDR3 length equals 13 residues. Per germline, CDR1 MDHEN and CDR2 SYDVKM. The CDR3 DNA reads as TGTGCCAGCAGCTCGACCAGGTTAAACGAGCAGTACTTC. Its translation is CASSSTRLNEQYF.